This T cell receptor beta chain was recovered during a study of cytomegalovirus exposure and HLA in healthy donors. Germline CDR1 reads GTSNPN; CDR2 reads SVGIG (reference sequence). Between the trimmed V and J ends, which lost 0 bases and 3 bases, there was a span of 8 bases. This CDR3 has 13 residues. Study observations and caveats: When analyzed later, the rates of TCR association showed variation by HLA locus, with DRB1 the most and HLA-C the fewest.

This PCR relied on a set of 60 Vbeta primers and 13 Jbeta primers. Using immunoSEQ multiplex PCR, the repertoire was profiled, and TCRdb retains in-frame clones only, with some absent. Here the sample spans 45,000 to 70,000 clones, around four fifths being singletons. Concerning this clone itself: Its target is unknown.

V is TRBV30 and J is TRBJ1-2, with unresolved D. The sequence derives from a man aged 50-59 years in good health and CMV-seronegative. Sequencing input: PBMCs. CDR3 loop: CAWSVKEYYGYTF. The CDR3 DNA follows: TGTGCCTGGAGTGTGAAGGAGTACTATGGCTACACCTTC.